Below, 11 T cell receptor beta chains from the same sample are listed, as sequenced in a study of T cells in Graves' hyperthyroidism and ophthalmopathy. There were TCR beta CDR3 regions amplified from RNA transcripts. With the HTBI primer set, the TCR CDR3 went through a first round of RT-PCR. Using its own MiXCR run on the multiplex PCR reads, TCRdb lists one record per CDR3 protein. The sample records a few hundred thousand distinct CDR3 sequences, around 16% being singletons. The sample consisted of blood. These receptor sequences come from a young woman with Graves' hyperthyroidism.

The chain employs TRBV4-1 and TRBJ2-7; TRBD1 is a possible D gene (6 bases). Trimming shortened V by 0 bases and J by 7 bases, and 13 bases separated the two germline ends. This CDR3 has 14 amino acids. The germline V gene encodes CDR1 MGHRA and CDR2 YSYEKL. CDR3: CASSQETGRWEQYF. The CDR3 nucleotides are TGCGCCAGCAGCCAAGAAACAGGGAGATGGGAGCAGTACTTC.

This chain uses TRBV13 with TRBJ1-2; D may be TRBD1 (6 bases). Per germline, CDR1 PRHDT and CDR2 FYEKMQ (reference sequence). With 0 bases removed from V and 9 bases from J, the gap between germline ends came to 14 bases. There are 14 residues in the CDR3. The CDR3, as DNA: TGTGCCAGCAGCTTAGGCAGGGGCCCTTCTAGCTACACCTTC. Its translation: CASSLGRGPSSYTF.

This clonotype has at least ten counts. CDR3 bases: TGTGCCAGCAGCCCTATCCAGGGAGGAGGCTACACCTTC. Translating it yields CASSPIQGGGYTF. The rearrangement uses TRBV11-3 and TRBJ1-2, with D possibly TRBD1 on 5 matching bases. The length of the CDR3 is 13 residues. Between the trimmed V and J ends, which lost 5 bases and 8 bases, there was a span of 15 bases. From germline, CDR1 is SGHNT and CDR2 YENEEA.

The DNA of the CDR3 is TGTGCCAGCAACCCGCCGGGACAGGGTGGTTCCGGGGAGCTGTTTTTT. Residues: CASNPPGQGGSGELFF. This chain joins TRBV7-2 and TRBJ2-2, with TRBD1 identical over 9 bases. The junction had 12 bases not matched to a gene; V was cut back by 7 bases and J by 6 bases. The V gene's germline CDR1 is SGHTA and CDR2 FQGNSA. The CDR3 has 16 amino acids.

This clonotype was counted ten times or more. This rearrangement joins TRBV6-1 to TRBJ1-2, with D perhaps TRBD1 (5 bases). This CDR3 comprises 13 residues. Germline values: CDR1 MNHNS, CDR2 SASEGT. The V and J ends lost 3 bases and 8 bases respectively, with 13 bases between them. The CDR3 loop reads CASSDRVFVGYTF. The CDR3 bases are TGTGCCAGCAGTGACAGGGTCTTTGTCGGCTACACCTTC.

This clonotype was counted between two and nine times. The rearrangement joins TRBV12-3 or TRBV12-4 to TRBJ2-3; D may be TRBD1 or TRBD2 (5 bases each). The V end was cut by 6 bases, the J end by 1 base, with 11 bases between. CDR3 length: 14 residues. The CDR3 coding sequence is TGTGCCAGCAGCCCTCTGGGGGGCACAGATACGCAGTATTTT. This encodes CASSPLGGTDTQYF.

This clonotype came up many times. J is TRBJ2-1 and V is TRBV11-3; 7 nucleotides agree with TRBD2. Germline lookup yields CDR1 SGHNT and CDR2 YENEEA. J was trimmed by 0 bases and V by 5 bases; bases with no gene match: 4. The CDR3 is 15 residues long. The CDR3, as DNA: TGTGCCAGCAGCCTCGGGACTACCTCCTACAATGAGCAGTTCTTC. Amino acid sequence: CASSLGTTSYNEQFF.

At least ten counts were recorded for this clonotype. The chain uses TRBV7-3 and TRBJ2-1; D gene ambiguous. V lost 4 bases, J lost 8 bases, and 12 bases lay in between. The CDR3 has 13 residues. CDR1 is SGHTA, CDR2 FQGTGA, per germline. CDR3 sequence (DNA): TGTGCCAGCAGCTCCCTATATGGGGATGAGCAGTTCTTC. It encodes CASSSLYGDEQFF. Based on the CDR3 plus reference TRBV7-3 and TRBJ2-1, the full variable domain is GAGVSQTPSNKVTEKGKYVELRCDPISGHTALYWYRQSLGQGPEFLIYFQGTGAADDSGLPNDRFFAVRPEGSVSTLKIQRTERGDSAVYLCASSSLYGDEQFFGPGTRLTVL.

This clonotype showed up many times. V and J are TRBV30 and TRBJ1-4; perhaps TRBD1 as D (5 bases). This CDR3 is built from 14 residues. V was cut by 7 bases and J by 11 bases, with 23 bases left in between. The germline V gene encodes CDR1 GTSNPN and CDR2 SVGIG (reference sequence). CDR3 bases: TGTGCCTCCAACCCGGGGGTTGGGGGGGAGAAACTGTTTTTT. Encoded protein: CASNPGVGGEKLFF.

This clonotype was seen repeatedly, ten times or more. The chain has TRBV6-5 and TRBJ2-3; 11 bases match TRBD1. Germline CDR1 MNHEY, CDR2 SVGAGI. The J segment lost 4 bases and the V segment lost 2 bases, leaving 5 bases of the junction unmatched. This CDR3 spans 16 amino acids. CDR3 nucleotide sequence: TGTGCCAGCAGTTACCCACCGGGACAGGGGGCAGATACGCAGTATTTT. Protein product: CASSYPPGQGADTQYF.

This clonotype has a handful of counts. CDR3 nucleotide sequence: TGTGCCAGCAGCGTAGTGGACAACTATGGCTACACCTTC. Its translation is CASSVVDNYGYTF. This sequence joins TRBV9 and TRBJ1-2; D call uncertain. This CDR3 comprises 13 residues. In germline, CDR1 is SGDLS, CDR2 YYNGEE. V shed 0 bases and J shed 2 bases, with 5 bases lying between them.